The 25 T cell receptor beta chains presented below share a single source sample, sequenced in a study of shared clonotypes between healthy human individuals. The protocol was immunoSEQ multiplex PCR, while the TCRdb copy is restricted to in-frame clones and leaves out a portion. The sample yields fewer than 2.5 million clones, approximately 94% seen once. The sample consisted of naive CD4+ T cells from PBMCs. Subset indicated: CD45RA+ positively selected. The receptor set was obtained from a young man in good health. Some clones in this sample may be carry-over from other donors' samples.

Remarks on this clone: Other DNA variants within this sample encode the same CDR3. This chain joins TRBV15 and TRBJ2-7; no clear D. The germline V and J ends were trimmed by 3 bases and 3 bases, with 9 bases remaining between them. The germline V gene encodes CDR1 LNHNV and CDR2 YYDKDF (reference sequence). CDR3 length equals 13 residues. CDR3 sequence reads: CATSRESGYEQYF. The CDR3 DNA is TGTGCCACCAGCAGGGAAAGTGGCTACGAGCAGTACTTC.

This clone appeared a single time. The rearrangement joins TRBV28 to TRBJ1-3; a possible D gene is TRBD1 (5 bases). Germline values: CDR1 MDHEN, CDR2 SYDVKM. Trimming stripped 6 bases from V and 1 base from J, with 16 bases between. This CDR3 has 16 residues. In nucleotides, the CDR3 is TGTGCCAGCAGACCGACCAGGGCTTCTTCTGGAAACACCATATATTTT. Its translation is CASRPTRASSGNTIYF.

This clone was found a few times. The genes are TRBV20-1 and TRBJ1-1, with TRBD1 as a possible D gene (6 bases). The germline gives CDR1 DFQATT, CDR2 SNEGSKA (reference sequence). The CDR3 consists of 11 residues. Deletions cut 8 bases from V and 5 bases from J, with 12 bases between. The CDR3 DNA reads as TGCAGTCCAGTCAGGGGAACTGAAGCTTTCTTT. This gives the protein CSPVRGTEAFF.

The CDR3 nucleotides read TGTGCCAGCAGCCCAGCGGGAGGACTCTCCTACGAGCAGTACTTC. Translation gives CASSPAGGLSYEQYF. The chain joins TRBV28 to TRBJ2-7; 9 nucleotides agree with TRBD2. The CDR3 runs to 15 residues. Germline CDR1 MDHEN, CDR2 SYDVKM. V lost 6 bases to trimming and J lost 0 bases; unmatched junction nucleotides: 6.

This chain joins TRBV25-1 and TRBJ1-5; D is unclear. The germline gives CDR1 MGHDK, CDR2 SYGVNS. CDR3 size: 16 residues. V was clipped by 1 base and J by 5 bases, with 15 bases between them. The CDR3 DNA sequence: TGTGCCAGCAGTGAATGGGGAGGTTCAAACCATCAGCCCCAGCATTTT. Translated: CASSEWGGSNHQPQHF.

The chain recombines TRBV15 with TRBJ1-5, with D possibly being TRBD1 (5 bases). Germline assignment: CDR1 LNHNV and CDR2 YYDKDF (reference sequence). With 0 bases removed from V and 9 bases from J, the gap between germline ends came to 18 bases. The CDR3 contains 16 residues. CDR3 DNA sequence: TGTGCCACCAGCAGAGATTTAGCCCAAAGGGGAGGGCCCCAGCATTTT. This gives the protein CATSRDLAQRGGPQHF.

The J gene is TRBJ1-2, the V gene TRBV5-1; a possible D gene is TRBD1 (6 bases). The V gene lost 0 bases and the J gene lost 6 bases, with 18 bases spanning the gap. The germline V gene encodes CDR1 SGHRS and CDR2 YFSETQ. The CDR3 runs 16 residues. CDR3 DNA: TGCGCCAGCAGCTTGGCCGCTGGTGGGGGGCGGAATGGCTACACCTTC. Translating it yields CASSLAAGGGRNGYTF.

The rearrangement uses TRBV7-9 and TRBJ2-1; no firm D call. V lost 3 bases and J 9 bases, leaving 6 bases between the germline ends. This CDR3 spans 11 amino acids. CDR1 is SEHNR and CDR2 is FQNEAQ in the germline V gene (reference sequence). The CDR3 nucleotides read TGTGCCAGCAGCTTTGGGTCTGAGCAGTTCTTC. It codes for CASSFGSEQFF.

CDR3 in amino acids: CASGTGTATYEQYF. In DNA form, the CDR3 reads TGTGCCAGCGGGACCGGGACTGCGACCTACGAGCAGTACTTC. The chain is built from TRBV2 and TRBJ2-7, with D tentatively TRBD2 (6 bases). Germline values: CDR1 SNHLY, CDR2 FYNNEI. V shed 8 bases and J shed 2 bases, with 16 bases lying between them. This CDR3 comprises 14 residues.

About this clone itself: Other DNA sequences from this sample encode an identical CDR3 as well. The rearrangement joins TRBV14 to TRBJ2-1; D unclear. The CDR3 loop spans 13 amino acids. Germline CDR1 SGHDN, CDR2 FVKESK. The ends were cut back, 1 base at V and 2 bases at J, with 3 bases in the middle. CDR3 amino acids: CASSQGPYNEQFF. The CDR3, as DNA: TGTGCCAGCAGCCAAGGGCCCTACAATGAGCAGTTCTTC.

CDR3 DNA sequence: TGCGCCAGCAGCTTGCAGGGCGCTACTAGCGCCAAGGGGGATACGCAGTATTTT. This encodes CASSLQGATSAKGDTQYF. The rearrangement joins TRBV5-1 to TRBJ2-3; 7 bases are shared with TRBD2. The CDR3 runs 18 residues. CDR1 and CDR2 (germline): SGHRS, YFSETQ. The ends lost 1 base at V and 6 bases at J; junction bases unmatched: 17.

The genes are TRBV18 and TRBJ2-5; possibly TRBD1 for D (6 bases). The V end was cut by 3 bases, the J end by 2 bases, with 19 bases between. From germline, CDR1 is KGHSH and CDR2 LQKENI. This CDR3 is built from 17 residues. The CDR3 here is CASSPPRGSGPQETQYF. Here the CDR3 DNA reads TGTGCCAGCTCACCCCCGAGGGGGTCTGGACCACAAGAGACCCAGTACTTC.

This chain's CDR3 is CAWSALAGGPDTQYF. CDR3 bases: TGTGCCTGGAGCGCACTAGCGGGAGGGCCAGATACGCAGTATTTT. This chain joins TRBV30 and TRBJ2-3, with 13 positions matching TRBD2. V was pared by 3 bases and J by 4 bases, with 4 bases of the junction left unmatched. The CDR3 is made up of 15 amino acids. From germline, CDR1 is GTSNPN and CDR2 SVGIG (reference sequence).

The chain is built from TRBV6-5 and TRBJ1-1; D is possibly TRBD1 (6 bases). The CDR3 is 14 amino acids. CDR1 and CDR2 (germline): MNHEY, SVGAGI. V was cut by 6 bases and J by 3 bases, with 14 bases left in between. CDR3 sequence: CASSSSPGDTEAFF. The CDR3 coding sequence is TGTGCCAGCAGCTCCTCCCCAGGGGACACTGAAGCTTTCTTT.

In this sample, this clone turned up once. The V and J genes are TRBV5-1 and TRBJ2-3; 7 bases fit TRBD2. Germline CDR1 is SGHRS and CDR2 is YFSETQ. The CDR3 has 14 amino acids. The V gene end was trimmed by 4 bases and the J gene end by 3 bases; junction bases not matched to a gene: 5. In nucleotides, the CDR3 is TGCGCCAGCAGCGGCGGGAGTCCGACAGATACGCAGTATTTT. Its translation is CASSGGSPTDTQYF.

This clone was observed a few times. This chain connects TRBV7-8 to TRBJ1-2; no definite D call. The CDR3 consists of 15 residues. V was trimmed by 5 bases and J by 2 bases, leaving 15 bases between them. Per the germline V gene, CDR1 is SGHVS and CDR2 is FQNEAQ. The CDR3 reads CASSLAPRGNYGYTF. Written as DNA, the CDR3 is TGTGCCAGCAGCCTCGCTCCCAGAGGCAACTATGGCTACACCTTC. Full variable domain (remainder filled in from reference TRBV7-8 and TRBJ1-2): GAGVSQSPRYKVAKRGQDVALRCDPISGHVSLFWYQQALGQGPEFLTYFQNEAQLDKSGLPSDRFFAERPEGSVSTLKIQRTQQEDSAVYLCASSLAPRGNYGYTFGSGTRLTVV.

This chain joins TRBV11-3 and TRBJ2-3; 12 bases are a match to TRBD2. This CDR3 contains 16 residues. V was clipped by 5 bases and J by 6 bases; unmatched bases: 9. Germline V gives CDR1 SGHNT, CDR2 YENEEA. This CDR3 is CASSQLLAGGPDTQYF. The CDR3 region has the DNA TGTGCCAGCAGCCAACTACTAGCGGGAGGCCCCGATACGCAGTATTTT.

The V and J genes are TRBV6-1 and TRBJ1-1, with D possibly matching TRBD1 (5 bases). Germline V gene sequence: CDR1 MNHNS, CDR2 SASEGT. The CDR3 contains 14 residues. Trimming cost V 8 bases and J 0 bases, with 13 bases left between them. The CDR3 region has the DNA TGTGCCAGCCGGACCGCAGGGCTGAACACTGAAGCTTTCTTT. It yields the protein CASRTAGLNTEAFF.

This chain links TRBV9 with TRBJ1-6; possible D gene TRBD1, 5 bases. Germline V gives CDR1 SGDLS, CDR2 YYNGEE. V was shortened by 3 bases and J by 10 bases, with 20 bases between the two germline ends. The CDR3 contains 16 residues. CDR3 sequence reads: CASSATGAGIDSPLHF. In nucleotides, the CDR3 is TGTGCCAGCAGCGCTACCGGTGCAGGGATCGACTCACCCCTCCACTTT.

The rearrangement links TRBV7-8 to TRBJ1-4, with 7 bases lining up with TRBD1. The V gene's germline CDR1 is SGHVS and CDR2 FQNEAQ. The CDR3 loop spans 12 amino acids. After removal of 4 bases from V and 7 bases from J, the junction contained 0 bases not matched to a gene. The CDR3 sequence is CASSSGGEKLFF. In nucleotides, the CDR3 is TGTGCCAGCAGCTCAGGGGGTGAAAAACTGTTTTTT. Drawing the rest from reference TRBV7-8 and TRBJ1-4, the complete variable domain is GAGVSQSPRYKVAKRGQDVALRCDPISGHVSLFWYQQALGQGPEFLTYFQNEAQLDKSGLPSDRFFAERPEGSVSTLKIQRTQQEDSAVYLCASSSGGEKLFFGSGTQLSVL.

This clone was found once. This rearrangement joins TRBV28 to TRBJ2-1; a possible D gene is TRBD2 (5 bases). This CDR3 has 16 residues. V lost 6 bases and J 4 bases, leaving 19 bases between the germline ends. Germline CDR1 reads MDHEN; CDR2 reads SYDVKM. CDR3 DNA: TGTGCCAGCAGCGAAACTCCGGGGAGCGTGTACAATGAGCAGTTCTTC. Protein: CASSETPGSVYNEQFF.

The genes are TRBV29-1 and TRBJ2-2, with 11 bases lining up with TRBD1. The germline V gene encodes CDR1 SQVTM and CDR2 ANQGSEA. The CDR3 is 14 amino acids. V lost 7 bases and J lost 6; bases outside the gene matches: 7. The CDR3 is CSAPGQGDPGELFF. In DNA, the CDR3 is TGCAGCGCCCCGGGACAGGGGGATCCCGGGGAGCTGTTTTTT.

The J gene is TRBJ1-3, the V gene TRBV7-2; perhaps TRBD1 as D (6 bases). The germline CDR1 and CDR2 sequences are SGHTA and FQGNSA. Trimming left V 5 bases short and J 4 bases short, with 9 bases between. The CDR3 is 13 amino acids. The chain's CDR3 is CASSPQGGNTIYF. The CDR3 DNA is TGTGCCAGCAGCCCTCAGGGGGGAAACACCATATATTTT.

This clone was recorded only once. The chain employs TRBV7-8 and TRBJ2-5; the D gene is possibly TRBD1 (6 bases). Trimming shortened V by 0 bases and J by 5 bases, and 10 bases separated the two germline ends. The CDR3 contains 14 residues. Germline V lookup: CDR1 SGHVS, CDR2 FQNEAQ. Here the CDR3 reads CASSLALTGETQYF. The CDR3 nucleotides are TGTGCCAGCAGCTTAGCGCTAACAGGGGAGACCCAGTACTTC.

The CDR3 nucleotides read TGCGCCAGCAGTGAGTCCCGGACTAGCGGGAGACGCGGCACCGGGGAGCTGTTTTTT. This translates into CASSESRTSGRRGTGELFF. V gene TRBV10-1 combines with J gene TRBJ2-2, with TRBD2 matching 13 bases. Looked up from germline, CDR1 is WNHNN and CDR2 is SYGVQD (reference sequence). The CDR3 loop spans 19 amino acids. V lost 0 bases and J lost 4; bases outside the gene matches: 8.